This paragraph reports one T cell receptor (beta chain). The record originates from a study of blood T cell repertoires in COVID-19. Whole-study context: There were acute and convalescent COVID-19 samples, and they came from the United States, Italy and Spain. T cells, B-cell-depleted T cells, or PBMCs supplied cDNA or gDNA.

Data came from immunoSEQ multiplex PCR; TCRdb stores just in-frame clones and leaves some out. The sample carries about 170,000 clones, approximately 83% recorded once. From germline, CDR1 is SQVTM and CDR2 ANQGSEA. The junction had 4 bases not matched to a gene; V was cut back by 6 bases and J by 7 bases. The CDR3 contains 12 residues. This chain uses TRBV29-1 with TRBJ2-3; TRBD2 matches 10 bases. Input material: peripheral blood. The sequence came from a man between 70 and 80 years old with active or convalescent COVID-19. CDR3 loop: CSVSSGSNTQYF. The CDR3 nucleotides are TGCAGCGTCTCTAGCGGGAGTAATACGCAGTATTTT.